The TCR beta chain described here comes from a study of cytomegalovirus exposure and HLA in healthy donors. Study-level points and caveats: Cytomegalovirus-associated status was assigned to roughly 160 TCR beta chains. The classifier reportedly diagnosed cytomegalovirus status with high specificity and sensitivity. The TCR clusters that emerged in the first cohort tended, a later analysis found, to co-occur in the 110 or so validation repertoires. In vitro, three CMV-associated chains proved specific for CMV antigens.

About this clone: Its antigen is undetermined.

The assay was immunoSEQ multiplex PCR, and TCRdb's table has in-frame clones only and misses some. The data contain roughly 250,000 clones, more than 75% of them singletons. Deletions cut 3 bases from V and 7 bases from J, with 15 bases between. The CDR3 sequence is 14 residues long. Germline V gene lookup returns CDR1 GTSNPN and CDR2 SVGIG (reference sequence). The receptor's source is a young woman in good health and CMV-seropositive. This chain connects TRBV30 to TRBJ1-4, with D maybe TRBD1 (5 bases). The sample taken for sequencing was PBMCs. The CDR3 DNA reads TGTGCCTGGAGCCATCGGCAGGGTGGTGAAAAACTGTTTTTT. Residues: CAWSHRQGGEKLFF.